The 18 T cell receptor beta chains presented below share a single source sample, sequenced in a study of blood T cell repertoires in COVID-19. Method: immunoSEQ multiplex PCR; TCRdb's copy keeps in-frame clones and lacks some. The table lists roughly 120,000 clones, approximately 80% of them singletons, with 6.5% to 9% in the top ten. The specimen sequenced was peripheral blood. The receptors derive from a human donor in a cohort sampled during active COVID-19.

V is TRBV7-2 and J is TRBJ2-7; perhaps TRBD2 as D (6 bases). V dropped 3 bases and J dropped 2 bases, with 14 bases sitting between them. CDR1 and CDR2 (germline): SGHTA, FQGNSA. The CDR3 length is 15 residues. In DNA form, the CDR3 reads TGTGCCAGCAGCTTTTCTGCGGGGATAACCTACGAGCAGTACTTC. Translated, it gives CASSFSAGITYEQYF.

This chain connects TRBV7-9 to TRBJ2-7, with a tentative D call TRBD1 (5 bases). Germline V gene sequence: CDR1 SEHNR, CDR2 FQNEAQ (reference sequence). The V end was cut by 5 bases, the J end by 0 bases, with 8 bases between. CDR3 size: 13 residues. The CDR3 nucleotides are TGTGCCAGCAGCCTACAGGTCTCCTACGAGCAGTACTTC. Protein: CASSLQVSYEQYF.

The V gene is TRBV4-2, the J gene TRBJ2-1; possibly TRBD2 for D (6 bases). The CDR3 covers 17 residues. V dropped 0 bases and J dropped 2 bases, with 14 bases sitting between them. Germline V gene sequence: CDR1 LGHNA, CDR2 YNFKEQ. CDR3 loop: CASSQDDAGSTYNEQFF. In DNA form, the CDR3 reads TGTGCCAGCAGCCAAGATGACGCCGGGAGCACCTACAATGAGCAGTTCTTC.

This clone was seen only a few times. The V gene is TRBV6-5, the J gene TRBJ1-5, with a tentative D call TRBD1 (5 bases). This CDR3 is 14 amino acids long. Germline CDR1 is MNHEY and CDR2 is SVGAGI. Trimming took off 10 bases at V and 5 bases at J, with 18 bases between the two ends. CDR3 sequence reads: CATERVRGDQPQHF. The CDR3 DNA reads TGTGCCACCGAGAGGGTCCGGGGGGATCAGCCCCAGCATTTT.

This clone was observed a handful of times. CDR3 in DNA: TGTGCCAGCAGTTACTTAAATGAAAAACTGTTTTTT. Amino acids: CASSYLNEKLFF. The chain employs TRBV6-5 and TRBJ1-4; the D is unclear. The CDR3 loop spans 12 amino acids. V gave up 1 base and J gave up 5 bases, with 2 bases separating them. Germline CDR1 is MNHEY and CDR2 is SVGAGI.

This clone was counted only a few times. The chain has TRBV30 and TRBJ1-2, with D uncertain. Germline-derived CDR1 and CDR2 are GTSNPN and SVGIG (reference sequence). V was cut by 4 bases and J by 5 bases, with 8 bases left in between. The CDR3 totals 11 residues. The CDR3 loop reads CAWTGMYGYTF. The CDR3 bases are TGTGCCTGGACGGGGATGTATGGCTACACCTTC.

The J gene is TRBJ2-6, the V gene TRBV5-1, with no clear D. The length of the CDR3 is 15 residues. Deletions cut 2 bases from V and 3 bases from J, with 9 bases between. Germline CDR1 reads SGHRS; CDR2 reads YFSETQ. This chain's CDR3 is CASSLRVDGANVLTF. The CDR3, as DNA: TGCGCCAGCAGCTTAAGAGTTGATGGGGCCAACGTCCTGACTTTC.

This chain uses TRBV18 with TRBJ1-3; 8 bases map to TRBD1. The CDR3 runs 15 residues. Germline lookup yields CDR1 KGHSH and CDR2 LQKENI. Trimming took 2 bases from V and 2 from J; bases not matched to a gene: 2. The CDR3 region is CASSPMDRAGNTIYF. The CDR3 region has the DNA TGTGCCAGCTCACCAATGGACAGGGCTGGAAACACCATATATTTT.

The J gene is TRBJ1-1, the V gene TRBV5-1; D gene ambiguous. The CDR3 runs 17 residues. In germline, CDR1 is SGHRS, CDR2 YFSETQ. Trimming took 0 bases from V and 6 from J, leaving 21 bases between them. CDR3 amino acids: CASSLARGASKSSEAFF. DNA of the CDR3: TGCGCCAGCAGCTTGGCCCGGGGAGCCAGTAAATCCTCTGAAGCTTTCTTT. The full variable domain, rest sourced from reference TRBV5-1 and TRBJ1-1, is KAGVTQTPRYLIKTRGQQVTLSCSPISGHRSVSWYQQTPGQGLQFLFEYFSETQRNKGNFPGRFSGRQFSNSRSEMNVSTLELGDSALYLCASSLARGASKSSEAFFGQGTRLTVV.

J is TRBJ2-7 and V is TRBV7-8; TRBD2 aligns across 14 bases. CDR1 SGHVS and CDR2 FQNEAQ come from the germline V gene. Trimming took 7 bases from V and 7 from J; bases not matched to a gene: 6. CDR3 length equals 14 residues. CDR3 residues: CASKLGLAGDEQYF. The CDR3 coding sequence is TGTGCCAGCAAGTTGGGACTAGCGGGAGATGAGCAGTACTTC.

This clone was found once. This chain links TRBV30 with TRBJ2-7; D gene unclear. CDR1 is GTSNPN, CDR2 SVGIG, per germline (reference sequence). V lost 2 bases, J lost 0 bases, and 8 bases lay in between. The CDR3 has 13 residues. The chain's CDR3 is CAWSRGSSYEQYF. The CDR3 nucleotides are TGTGCCTGGAGTCGAGGCAGCTCCTACGAGCAGTACTTC.

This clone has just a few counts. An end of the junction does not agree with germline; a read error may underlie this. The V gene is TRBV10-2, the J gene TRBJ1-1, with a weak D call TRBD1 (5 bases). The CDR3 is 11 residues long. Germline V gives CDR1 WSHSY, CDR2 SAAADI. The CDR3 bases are TGCGCCAGCAGTTCGGACACTGAGGCTTTCTTT. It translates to CASSSDTEAFF.

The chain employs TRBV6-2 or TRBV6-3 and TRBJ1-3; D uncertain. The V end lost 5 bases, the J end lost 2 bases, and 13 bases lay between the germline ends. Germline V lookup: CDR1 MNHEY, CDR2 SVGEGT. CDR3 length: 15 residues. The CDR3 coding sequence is TGTGCCAGCAGTCGATTCACCGGGACTGGAAACACCATATATTTT. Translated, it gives CASSRFTGTGNTIYF.

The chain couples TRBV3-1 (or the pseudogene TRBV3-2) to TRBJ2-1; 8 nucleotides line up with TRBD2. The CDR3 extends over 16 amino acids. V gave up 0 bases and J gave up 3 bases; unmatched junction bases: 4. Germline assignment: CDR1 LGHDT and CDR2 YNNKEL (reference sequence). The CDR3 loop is CASSQDVAGNYNEQFF. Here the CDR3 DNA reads TGTGCCAGCAGCCAAGATGTAGCGGGAAACTACAATGAGCAGTTCTTC.

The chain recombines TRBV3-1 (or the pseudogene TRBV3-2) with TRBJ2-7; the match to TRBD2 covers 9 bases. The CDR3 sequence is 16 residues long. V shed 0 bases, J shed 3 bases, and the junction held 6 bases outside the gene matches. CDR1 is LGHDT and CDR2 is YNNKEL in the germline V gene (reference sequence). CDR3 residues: CASSQDVLAGFYEQYF. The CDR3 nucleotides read TGTGCCAGCAGCCAAGATGTCCTAGCGGGATTCTACGAGCAGTACTTC.

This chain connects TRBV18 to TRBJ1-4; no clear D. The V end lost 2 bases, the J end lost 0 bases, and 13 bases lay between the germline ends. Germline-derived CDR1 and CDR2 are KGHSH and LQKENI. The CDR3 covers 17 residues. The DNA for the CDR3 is TGTGCCAGCTCACCATTGGGCGAATCCGCAACTAATGAAAAACTGTTTTTT. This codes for CASSPLGESATNEKLFF.

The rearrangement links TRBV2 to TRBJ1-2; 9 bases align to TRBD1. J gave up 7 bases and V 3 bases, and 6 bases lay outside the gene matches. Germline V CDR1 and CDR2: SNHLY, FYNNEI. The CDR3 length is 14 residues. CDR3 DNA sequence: TGTGCCAGCAGTGATAACAGGGGGCTCGGTGGCTACACCTTC. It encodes CASSDNRGLGGYTF.

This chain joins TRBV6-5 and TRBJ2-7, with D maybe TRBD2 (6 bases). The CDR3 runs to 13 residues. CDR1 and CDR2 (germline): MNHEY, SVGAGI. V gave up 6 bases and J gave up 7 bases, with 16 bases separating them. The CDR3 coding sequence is TGTGCCAGCAGCAAGGGACTTCTGGGGGAGCAGTACTTC. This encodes CASSKGLLGEQYF.